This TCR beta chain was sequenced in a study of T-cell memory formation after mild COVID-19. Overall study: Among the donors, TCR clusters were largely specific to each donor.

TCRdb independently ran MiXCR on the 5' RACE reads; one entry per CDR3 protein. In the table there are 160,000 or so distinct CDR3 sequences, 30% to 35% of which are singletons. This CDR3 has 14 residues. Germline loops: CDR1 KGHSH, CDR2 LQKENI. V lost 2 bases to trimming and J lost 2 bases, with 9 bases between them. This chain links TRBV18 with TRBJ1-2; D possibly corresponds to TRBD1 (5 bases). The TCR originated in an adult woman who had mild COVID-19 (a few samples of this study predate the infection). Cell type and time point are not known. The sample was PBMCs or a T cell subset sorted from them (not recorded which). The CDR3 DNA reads TGTGCCAGCTCACCAAGGGACGGGAACTATGGCTACACCTTC. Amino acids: CASSPRDGNYGYTF.